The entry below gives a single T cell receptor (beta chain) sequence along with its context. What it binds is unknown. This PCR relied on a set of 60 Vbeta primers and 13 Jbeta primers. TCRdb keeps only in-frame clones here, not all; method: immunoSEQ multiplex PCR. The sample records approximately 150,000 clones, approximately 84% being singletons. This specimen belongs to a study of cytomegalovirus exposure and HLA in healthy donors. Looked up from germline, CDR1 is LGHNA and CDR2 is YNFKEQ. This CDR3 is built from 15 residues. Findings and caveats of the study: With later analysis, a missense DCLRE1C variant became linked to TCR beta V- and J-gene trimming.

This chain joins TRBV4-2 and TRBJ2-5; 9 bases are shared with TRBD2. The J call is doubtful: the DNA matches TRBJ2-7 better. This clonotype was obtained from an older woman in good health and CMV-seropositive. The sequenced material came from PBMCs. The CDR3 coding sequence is TGTGCCAGCAGCCAAGGTAGCGGGAGCTCCTACGAGCAGTACTTC. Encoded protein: CASSQGSGSSYEQYF.